This T cell receptor beta chain stems from a study of T cells in Graves' hyperthyroidism and ophthalmopathy. Regarding the study as a whole: Among thyroid clonotypes expanded above 0.001, most also appeared in blood. Ophthalmopathy got predicted by the model a median roughly 6.4 months before its onset. From stable hyperthyroidism, ophthalmopathy was separated by a 13 V-J model.

Germline CDR1 and CDR2: SGDLS and YYNGEE. The ends were cut back, 2 bases at V and 6 bases at J, with 12 bases in the middle. The CDR3 is 13 amino acids. Uncontrolled infection, other autoimmune disease, pregnancy or lactation excluded patients. About this clonotype itself: The target antigen is unknown.

Researchers took RNA transcripts and amplified the TCR beta CDR3 regions from them. First-round RT-PCR targeting the TCR CDR3 was performed with the HTBI primer set. TCRdb used MiXCR to reprocess the multiplex PCR reads, holding one entry per CDR3 protein. The repertoire consists of over 500,000 distinct CDR3 sequences, with about 46% occurring once and the leading ten covering about two fifths. The gene calls are TRBV9 and TRBJ2-7, with D perhaps assigned TRBD1 or TRBD2 (6 bases each). Sequencing was done on a sample of peripheral blood or thyroid tissue (not recorded which). This clonotype was sampled from an adult woman with Graves' disease, either hyperthyroidism or ophthalmopathy (not recorded which). The DNA of the CDR3 is TGTGCCAGCAGCGTTTCGGGGGCTGGCGAGCAGTACTTC. Translated, it gives CASSVSGAGEQYF.